Shown below are 6 T cell receptor beta chains from a single sample sequenced in a study of blood T cell repertoires in COVID-19. The data were produced by immunoSEQ multiplex PCR, yet TCRdb's version contains in-frame clones alone and is incomplete. Among around 190,000 clones listed, roughly three quarters were seen once. The sequencing sample was made of PBMCs or T cells enriched from blood (not recorded which). Receptors originate from a woman aged 45-65 years with acute COVID-19.

The chain carries TRBV5-1 and TRBJ1-6; D ambiguous. CDR1 and CDR2 from the germline V gene are SGHRS and YFSETQ. This CDR3 comprises 14 residues. The ends were cut back, 0 bases at V and 5 bases at J, with 6 bases in the middle. CDR3 sequence reads: CASSLAPDNSPLHF. CDR3 in DNA: TGCGCCAGCAGCTTGGCGCCAGATAATTCACCCCTCCACTTT.

The chain couples TRBV4-1 to TRBJ1-4; perhaps TRBD1 as D (5 bases). The V gene's germline CDR1 is MGHRA and CDR2 YSYEKL. This CDR3 region has 17 residues. The V and J ends lost 0 bases and 1 base respectively, with 12 bases between them. Here the CDR3 reads CASSQDPGLGTNEKLFF. CDR3 sequence (DNA): TGCGCCAGCAGCCAAGATCCAGGGTTGGGAACTAATGAAAAACTGTTTTTT.

The genes are TRBV6-5 and TRBJ2-6; D uncertain. The CDR3 contains 15 residues. Trimming took 0 bases from V and 0 from J, leaving 3 bases between them. CDR1 is MNHEY, CDR2 SVGAGI, per germline. This chain's CDR3 is CASSYSASGANVLTF. CDR3 sequence (DNA): TGTGCCAGCAGTTACTCGGCCTCTGGGGCCAACGTCCTGACTTTC.

V gene TRBV5-1 combines with J gene TRBJ2-2; 7 bases line up with TRBD1. J was trimmed by 6 bases and V by 2 bases; bases with no gene match: 1. CDR1 and CDR2 from the germline V gene are SGHRS and YFSETQ. The CDR3 totals 13 residues. CDR3 region: CASSFTGAGELFF. Written as DNA, the CDR3 is TGCGCCAGCAGCTTCACAGGGGCCGGGGAGCTGTTTTTT.

The J gene is TRBJ1-3, the V gene TRBV3-1 (or the pseudogene TRBV3-2), with D maybe TRBD1 (5 bases). V lost 2 bases to trimming and J lost 7 bases, with 15 bases between them. The CDR3 is 15 amino acids. Germline-derived CDR1 and CDR2 are LGHDT and YNNKEL (reference sequence). In nucleotides, the CDR3 is TGTGCCAGCAGCCAATCGCCAGGGAAAGGGAACACCATATATTTT. It specifies CASSQSPGKGNTIYF.

The chain combines TRBV28 with TRBJ1-3, with TRBD1 matching over 9 bases. This CDR3 comprises 16 residues. Germline loops: CDR1 MDHEN, CDR2 SYDVKM. With 6 bases clipped from V and 1 base from J, the junction kept 7 bases outside the gene matches. CDR3 DNA: TGTGCCAGCAGCACGGGACAGGGTGGTTCTGGAAACACCATATATTTT. Translated: CASSTGQGGSGNTIYF.